The 20 T cell receptor beta chains below were found in one sample sequenced in a study of response to subunit inactivated influenza vaccine. MiXCR, applied by TCRdb to the RT-PCR reads, yields one record per CDR3 protein. The sample includes more than 150,000 distinct CDR3 sequences, over 8.5% of them seen just once. Sequencing used CD8+ T cells sorted from PBMCs, obtained 23 to 25 months after vaccination. Receptor source: a man aged 45 to 70 who received an inactivated influenza vaccine.

The chain recombines TRBV9 with TRBJ2-1; TRBD1 matches at 10 bases. CDR3 length equals 15 residues. The germline gives CDR1 SGDLS, CDR2 YYNGEE. The J segment lost 5 bases and the V segment lost 3 bases, leaving 5 bases of the junction unmatched. The CDR3 nucleotides are TGTGCCAGCAGCGGGGGGGGGACAGGGGACAATGAGCAGTTCTTC. Its translation is CASSGGGTGDNEQFF. Variable domain in full (rest from reference TRBV9 and TRBJ2-1): DSGVTQTPKHLITATGQRVTLRCSPRSGDLSVYWYQQSLDQGLQFLIQYYNGEERAKGNILERFSAQQFPDLHSELNLSSLELGDSALYFCASSGGGTGDNEQFFGPGTRLTVL.

This clonotype appeared a few times. The chain has TRBV5-1 and TRBJ2-7; perhaps TRBD1 as D (6 bases). Germline lookup yields CDR1 SGHRS and CDR2 YFSETQ. Trimming shortened V by 0 bases and J by 5 bases, and 9 bases separated the two germline ends. This CDR3 is 13 amino acids long. In DNA, the CDR3 is TGCGCCAGCAGCTTGGACAGGGTGAACGAGCAGTACTTC. Translation gives CASSLDRVNEQYF.

The chain carries TRBV20-1 and TRBJ1-1; D is unclear. This CDR3 region has 12 residues. The V gene's germline CDR1 is DFQATT and CDR2 SNEGSKA (reference sequence). V lost 2 bases, J lost 6 bases, and 10 bases lay in between. CDR3 in DNA: TGCAGTGCTAGATCTTTGGGCGCTGAAGCTTTCTTT. It translates to CSARSLGAEAFF.

This clonotype was observed a handful of times. Relative to the germline gene, one junction end is altered; a read error may explain this. This chain connects TRBV5-1 to TRBJ2-7; 11 bases agree with TRBD2. CDR3 length: 15 residues. From germline, CDR1 is SGHRS and CDR2 YFSETQ. CDR3 nucleotide sequence: TGCGCCAGCAGCTTGGCACTAGCGGGGGATTACGGGCAGTACTTC. Its protein is CASSLALAGDYGQYF.

This chain uses TRBV28 with TRBJ2-1, with 11 bases that match TRBD2. The CDR3 has 15 amino acids. Germline CDR1 and CDR2: MDHEN and SYDVKM. The trim removed 3 bases at V and 6 bases at J, leaving 4 bases unmatched. The CDR3 is CASSFFLAGGNEQFF. The CDR3 bases are TGTGCCAGCAGTTTCTTCCTAGCGGGAGGCAATGAGCAGTTCTTC.

This clonotype was observed a handful of times. In DNA, the CDR3 is TGTGCCAGCAGTGGGGGCGGGCCTGAGCAGTTCTTC. This sequence encodes CASSGGGPEQFF. The V call is TRBV12-3 or TRBV12-4, the J call TRBJ2-1; TRBD1 is a possible D gene (6 bases). Between the trimmed V and J ends, which lost 5 bases and 9 bases, there was a span of 11 bases. This CDR3 is built from 12 residues.

The V call is TRBV12-3 or TRBV12-4, the J call TRBJ2-5, with no clear D. Trimming left V 3 bases short and J 5 bases short, with 7 bases between. The CDR3 is 12 residues long. The CDR3 here is CASSFSRETQYF. The CDR3 DNA sequence: TGTGCCAGCAGTTTCAGTCGGGAGACCCAGTACTTC.

This clonotype was observed a few times. The chain joins TRBV6-1 to TRBJ2-1; 10 positions agree with TRBD1. Trimming at V came to 5 bases and at J to 4 bases, leaving 5 bases not matched to a gene. The CDR3 runs 15 residues. CDR1 and CDR2 (germline): MNHNS, SASEGT. This CDR3 is CASSRDRGEYNEQFF. CDR3 bases: TGTGCCAGCAGTAGGGACAGGGGAGAATACAATGAGCAGTTCTTC.

This clonotype was picked up a small number of times. The gene calls are TRBV4-3 and TRBJ2-7; TRBD1 is a possible D gene (6 bases). Trimming removed 3 bases at V and 7 bases at J, with 13 bases between. There are 13 residues in the CDR3. Germline V gene data show CDR1 as LGHNA and CDR2 as YSLEER. CDR3 coding DNA: TGCGCCAGCAGCCACACAGGGCTGAGAGAGCAGTACTTC. Translation gives CASSHTGLREQYF.

This clonotype occurred many times. The rearrangement joins TRBV12-3 or TRBV12-4 to TRBJ2-1, with D uncertain. V shed 5 bases and J shed 7 bases, with 9 bases lying between them. The CDR3 spans 12 residues. The CDR3 nucleotides read TGTGCCAGCAGTGAAGCAGTGAATGAGCAGTTCTTC. Its translation is CASSEAVNEQFF.

The rearrangement joins TRBV7-9 to TRBJ1-1; no clear D. The V end lost 6 bases, the J end lost 9 bases, and 14 bases lay between the germline ends. This CDR3 spans 12 amino acids. Germline CDR1 is SEHNR and CDR2 is FQNEAQ (reference sequence). CDR3 DNA sequence: TGTGCCAGCAGTGACGGGCCGGGTCAAGCTTTCTTT. This gives the protein CASSDGPGQAFF.

The chain links TRBV4-2 to TRBJ2-1; possible D gene TRBD2, 5 bases. The germline V and J ends were trimmed by 1 base and 0 bases, with 13 bases remaining between them. The CDR3 length is 17 residues. The V gene's germline CDR1 is LGHNA and CDR2 YNFKEQ. CDR3 in DNA: TGTGCCAGCAGCCAAGTCGGCGGAGGAAGCTCCTACAATGAGCAGTTCTTC. Protein: CASSQVGGGSSYNEQFF.

In its sample, this clonotype was seen a few times. The chain is built from TRBV27 and TRBJ2-7; tentatively, D is TRBD1 (6 bases). With 4 bases removed from V and 5 bases from J, the gap between germline ends came to 12 bases. CDR3 length: 13 amino acids. Germline V gene data show CDR1 as MNHEY and CDR2 as SMNVEV (reference sequence). The CDR3 sequence: CASSWGQSNEQYF. DNA for the CDR3: TGTGCCAGCAGTTGGGGGCAGAGTAACGAGCAGTACTTC.

This clonotype was detected only a few times. The genes are TRBV4-3 and TRBJ2-1; either TRBD1 or TRBD2 may fit D (5 bases each). Trimming took 4 bases from V and 6 from J, leaving 13 bases between them. Germline V CDR1 and CDR2: LGHNA, YSLEER. There are 14 residues in the CDR3. Written as DNA, the CDR3 is TGCGCCAGCAGCCGACCAGGGAGCGCCAATGAGCAGTTCTTC. Amino acid sequence: CASSRPGSANEQFF.

This clonotype was seen many times. This chain joins TRBV6-2 or TRBV6-3 and TRBJ2-3, with 13 bases lining up with TRBD2. Unmatched junction bases numbered 16, after V lost 5 bases and J lost 2 bases. This CDR3 comprises 20 residues. CDR1 and CDR2 from the germline V gene are MNHEY and SVGEGT. CDR3 residues: CASSNLRSKGLAGPTDTQYF. Here the CDR3 DNA reads TGTGCCAGCAGTAACCTCAGATCCAAGGGACTAGCGGGGCCCACAGATACGCAGTATTTT.

This clonotype was seen a single time. The chain recombines TRBV3-1 with TRBJ2-5; TRBD2 agrees at 8 bases. The CDR3 loop spans 15 amino acids. The V gene end was trimmed by 1 base and the J gene end by 0 bases; junction bases not matched to a gene: 1. The germline V gene has CDR1 LGHDT and CDR2 YNNKEL (reference sequence). CDR3 sequence (DNA): TGTGCCAGCAGCCAAGCACTAGCGGACCAAGAGACCCAGTACTTC. It encodes CASSQALADQETQYF.

This clonotype was detected a few times. The rearrangement uses TRBV7-6 and TRBJ2-7; 7 bases fit TRBD1. CDR1 is SGHVS and CDR2 is FNYEAQ in the germline V gene. V was pared by 5 bases and J by 4 bases, with 8 bases of the junction left unmatched. The CDR3 loop spans 14 amino acids. As DNA, the CDR3 is TGTGCCAGCAGCAACGCCGGGACAGCGTACGAGCAGTACTTC. Its protein is CASSNAGTAYEQYF.

At least ten counts were recorded for this clonotype. The V and J genes are TRBV4-3 and TRBJ2-7; possibly TRBD1 for D (5 bases). The ends were cut back, 1 base at V and 2 bases at J, with 9 bases in the middle. This CDR3 contains 14 residues. Germline CDR1 reads LGHNA; CDR2 reads YSLEER. CDR3 loop: CASSQGVGAYEQYF. CDR3 nucleotide sequence: TGCGCCAGCAGCCAAGGTGTAGGGGCCTACGAGCAGTACTTC.

The sample holds many counts of this clonotype. The J gene is TRBJ2-7, the V gene TRBV10-3, with D unresolved. CDR3 length: 11 residues. Between the trimmed V and J ends, which lost 6 bases and 4 bases, there was a span of 7 bases. CDR1 is ENHRY, CDR2 SYGVKD, per germline. CDR3 in DNA: TGTGCCATCAGAGCCCCATACGAGCAGTACTTC. Translation gives CAIRAPYEQYF.

This clonotype was seen a handful of times. The chain employs TRBV12-3 or TRBV12-4 and TRBJ2-2; TRBD1 matches at 7 bases. The CDR3 runs 18 residues. Trimming at V came to 0 bases and at J to 7 bases, leaving 14 bases not matched to a gene. CDR3 protein: CASSLARFRDREVGELFF. CDR3 sequence (DNA): TGTGCCAGCAGTTTAGCGCGATTCAGAGACAGGGAAGTCGGGGAGCTGTTTTTT.